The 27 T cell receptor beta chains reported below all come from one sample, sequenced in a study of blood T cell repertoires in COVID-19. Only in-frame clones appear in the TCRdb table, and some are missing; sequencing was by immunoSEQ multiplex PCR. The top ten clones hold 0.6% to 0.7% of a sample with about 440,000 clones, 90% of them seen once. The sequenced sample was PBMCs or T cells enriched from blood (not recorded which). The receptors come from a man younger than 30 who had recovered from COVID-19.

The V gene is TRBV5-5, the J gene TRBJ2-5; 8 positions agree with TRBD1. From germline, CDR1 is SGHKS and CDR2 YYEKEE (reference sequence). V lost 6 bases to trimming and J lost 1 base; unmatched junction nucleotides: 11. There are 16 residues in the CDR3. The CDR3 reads CASTLLAGQVQETQYF. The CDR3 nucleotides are TGTGCCAGCACCCTCCTCGCGGGACAGGTCCAAGAGACCCAGTACTTC.

The DNA for the CDR3 is TGTGCCAGCAGCGTAGGCCTCGCCGTCCTCAGGGGTAACTATGGCTACACCTTC. This gives the protein CASSVGLAVLRGNYGYTF. The V and J genes are TRBV9 and TRBJ1-2, with D perhaps matching TRBD1 (6 bases). V gave up 0 bases and J gave up 1 base, with 19 bases separating them. This CDR3 region has 18 residues. Germline V gene sequence: CDR1 SGDLS, CDR2 YYNGEE. The complete variable domain, with remaining parts taken from reference TRBV9 and TRBJ1-2, reads DSGVTQTPKHLITATGQRVTLRCSPRSGDLSVYWYQQSLDQGLQFLIQYYNGEERAKGNILERFSAQQFPDLHSELNLSSLELGDSALYFCASSVGLAVLRGNYGYTFGSGTRLTVV.

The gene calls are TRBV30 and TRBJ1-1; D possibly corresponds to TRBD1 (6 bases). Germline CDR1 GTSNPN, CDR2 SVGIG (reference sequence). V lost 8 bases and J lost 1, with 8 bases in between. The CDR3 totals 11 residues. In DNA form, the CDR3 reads TGTGCCGTGGGACAGAACACTGAAGCTTTCTTT. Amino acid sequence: CAVGQNTEAFF.

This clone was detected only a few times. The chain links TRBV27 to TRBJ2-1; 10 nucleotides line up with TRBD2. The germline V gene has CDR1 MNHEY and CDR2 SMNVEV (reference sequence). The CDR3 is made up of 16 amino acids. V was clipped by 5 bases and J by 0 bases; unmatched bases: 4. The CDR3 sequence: CASSLRLAGSYNEQFF. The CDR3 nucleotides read TGTGCCAGCAGTCTACGACTAGCGGGCTCCTACAATGAGCAGTTCTTC.

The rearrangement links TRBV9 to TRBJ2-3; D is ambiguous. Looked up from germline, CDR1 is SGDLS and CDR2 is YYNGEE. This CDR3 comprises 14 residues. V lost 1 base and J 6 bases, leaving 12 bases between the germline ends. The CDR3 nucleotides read TGTGCCAGCAGCGTAAGTCCGTTTGGCGATACGCAGTATTTT. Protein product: CASSVSPFGDTQYF. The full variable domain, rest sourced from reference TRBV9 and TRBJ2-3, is DSGVTQTPKHLITATGQRVTLRCSPRSGDLSVYWYQQSLDQGLQFLIQYYNGEERAKGNILERFSAQQFPDLHSELNLSSLELGDSALYFCASSVSPFGDTQYFGPGTRLTVL.

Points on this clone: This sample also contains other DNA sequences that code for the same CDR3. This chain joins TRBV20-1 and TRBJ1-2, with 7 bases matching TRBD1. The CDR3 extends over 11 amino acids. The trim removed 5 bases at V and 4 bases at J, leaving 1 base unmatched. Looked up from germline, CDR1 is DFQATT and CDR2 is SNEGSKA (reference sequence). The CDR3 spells CSARQGYGYTF. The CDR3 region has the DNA TGCAGTGCTCGACAGGGCTATGGCTACACCTTC.

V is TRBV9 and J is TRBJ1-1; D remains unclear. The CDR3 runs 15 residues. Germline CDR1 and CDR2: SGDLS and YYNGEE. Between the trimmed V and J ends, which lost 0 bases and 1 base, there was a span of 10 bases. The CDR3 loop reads CASSVGGFPNTEAFF. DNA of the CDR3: TGTGCCAGCAGCGTAGGCGGTTTTCCGAACACTGAAGCTTTCTTT.

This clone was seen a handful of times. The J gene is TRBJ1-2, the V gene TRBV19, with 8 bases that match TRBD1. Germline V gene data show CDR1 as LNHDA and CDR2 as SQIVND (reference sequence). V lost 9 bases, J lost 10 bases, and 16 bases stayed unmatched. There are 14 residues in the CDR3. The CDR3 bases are TGTGCCAGCCGGGCCCCGGACAGGGCTTCGGTCTACACCTTC. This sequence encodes CASRAPDRASVYTF.

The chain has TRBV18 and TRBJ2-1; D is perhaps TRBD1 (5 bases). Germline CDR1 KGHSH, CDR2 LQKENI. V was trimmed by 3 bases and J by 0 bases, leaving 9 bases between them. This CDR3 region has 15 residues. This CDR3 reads CASSPARVSYNEQFF. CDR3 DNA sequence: TGTGCCAGCTCACCCGCCAGGGTCTCCTACAATGAGCAGTTCTTC. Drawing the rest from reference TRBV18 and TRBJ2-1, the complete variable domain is NAGVMQNPRHLVRRRGQEARLRCSPMKGHSHVYWYRQLPEEGLKFMVYLQKENIIDESGMPKERFSAEFPKEGPSILRIQQVVRGDSAAYFCASSPARVSYNEQFFGPGTRLTVL.

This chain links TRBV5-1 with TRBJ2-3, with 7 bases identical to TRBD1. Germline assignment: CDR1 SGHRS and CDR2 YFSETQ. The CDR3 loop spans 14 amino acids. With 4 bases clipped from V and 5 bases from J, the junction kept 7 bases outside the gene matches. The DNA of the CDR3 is TGCGCCAGCAGCCTTAGCAGGGGGTTAGATACGCAGTATTTT. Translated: CASSLSRGLDTQYF.

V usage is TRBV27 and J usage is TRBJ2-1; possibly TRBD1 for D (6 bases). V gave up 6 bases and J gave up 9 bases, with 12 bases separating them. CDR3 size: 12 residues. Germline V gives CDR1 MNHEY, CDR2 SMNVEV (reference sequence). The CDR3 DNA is TGTGCCAGCAGCTCACAGGGCTCTGAGCAGTTCTTC. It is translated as CASSSQGSEQFF.

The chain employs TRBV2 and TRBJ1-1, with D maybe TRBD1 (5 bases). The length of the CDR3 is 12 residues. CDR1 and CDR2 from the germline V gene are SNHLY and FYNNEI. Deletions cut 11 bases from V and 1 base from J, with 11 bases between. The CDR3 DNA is TGTGCCCGACAGACGCCGAACACTGAAGCTTTCTTT. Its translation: CARQTPNTEAFF.

The CDR3 bases are TGTGCCAGCACCGACAATAGCAATCAGCCCCAGCATTTT. Translation gives CASTDNSNQPQHF. The chain is built from TRBV6-4 and TRBJ1-5; D not certain. Germline CDR1 is MRHNA and CDR2 is SNTAGT. Trimming cost V 7 bases and J 0 bases, with 7 bases left between them. The CDR3 consists of 13 residues.

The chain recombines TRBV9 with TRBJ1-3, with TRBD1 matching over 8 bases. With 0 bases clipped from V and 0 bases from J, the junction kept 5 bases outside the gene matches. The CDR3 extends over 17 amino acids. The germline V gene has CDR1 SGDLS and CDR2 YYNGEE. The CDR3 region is CASSVGVGQGSGNTIYF. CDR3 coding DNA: TGTGCCAGCAGCGTAGGTGTTGGACAGGGCTCTGGAAACACCATATATTTT.

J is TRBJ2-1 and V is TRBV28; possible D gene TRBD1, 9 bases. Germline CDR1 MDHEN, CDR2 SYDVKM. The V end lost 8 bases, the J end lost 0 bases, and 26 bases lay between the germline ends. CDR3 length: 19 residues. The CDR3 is CASRNRGPLAGSSYNEQFF. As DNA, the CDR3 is TGTGCCAGCCGCAACAGGGGGCCCTTAGCGGGAAGCTCCTACAATGAGCAGTTCTTC.

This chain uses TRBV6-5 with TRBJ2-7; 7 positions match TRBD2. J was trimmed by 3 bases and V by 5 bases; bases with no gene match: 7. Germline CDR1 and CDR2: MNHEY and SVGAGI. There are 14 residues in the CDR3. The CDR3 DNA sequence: TGTGCCAGCAGTCTCCAAGCGGGGAGCTACGAGCAGTACTTC. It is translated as CASSLQAGSYEQYF.

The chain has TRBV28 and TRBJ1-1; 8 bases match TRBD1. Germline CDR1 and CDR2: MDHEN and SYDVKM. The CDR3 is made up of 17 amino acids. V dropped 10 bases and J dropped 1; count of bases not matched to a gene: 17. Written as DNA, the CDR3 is TGTGCCACCTTGACACCAGGGGGCACCTATGCGAACACTGAAGCTTTCTTT. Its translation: CATLTPGGTYANTEAFF.

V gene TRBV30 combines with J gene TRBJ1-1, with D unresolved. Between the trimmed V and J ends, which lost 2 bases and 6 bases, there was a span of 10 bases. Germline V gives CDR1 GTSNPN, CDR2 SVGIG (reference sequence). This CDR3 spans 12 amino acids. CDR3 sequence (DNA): TGTGCCTGGAGTTCTGAGGTAGCTGAAGCTTTCTTT. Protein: CAWSSEVAEAFF.

The CDR3, as DNA: TGTGCCAGCAGTTTACGGGTGGCCGGGGAGCTGTTTTTT. It encodes CASSLRVAGELFF. The chain uses TRBV12-3 or TRBV12-4 and TRBJ2-2; D gene uncertain. The CDR3 is 13 residues long. Trimming cost V 2 bases and J 6 bases, with 7 bases left between them.

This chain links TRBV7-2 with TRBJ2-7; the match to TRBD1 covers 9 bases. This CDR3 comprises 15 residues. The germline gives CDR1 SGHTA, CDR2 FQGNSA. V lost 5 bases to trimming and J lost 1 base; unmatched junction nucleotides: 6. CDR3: CASSLDGTGSYEQYF. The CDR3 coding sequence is TGTGCCAGCAGCCTAGACGGGACAGGGTCCTACGAGCAGTACTTC.

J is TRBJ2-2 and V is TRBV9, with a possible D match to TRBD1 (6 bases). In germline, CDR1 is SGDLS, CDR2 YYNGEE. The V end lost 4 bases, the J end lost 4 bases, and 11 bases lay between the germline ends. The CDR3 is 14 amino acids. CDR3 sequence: CASSRTGTTGELFF. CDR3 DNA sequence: TGTGCCAGCAGCCGTACAGGGACCACCGGGGAGCTGTTTTTT.

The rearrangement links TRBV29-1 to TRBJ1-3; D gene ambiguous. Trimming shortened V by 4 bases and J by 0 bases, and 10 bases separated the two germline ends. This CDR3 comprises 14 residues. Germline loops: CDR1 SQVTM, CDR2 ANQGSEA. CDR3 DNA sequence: TGCAGCGTTGTAGTTCGGAGCTCTGGAAACACCATATATTTT. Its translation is CSVVVRSSGNTIYF.

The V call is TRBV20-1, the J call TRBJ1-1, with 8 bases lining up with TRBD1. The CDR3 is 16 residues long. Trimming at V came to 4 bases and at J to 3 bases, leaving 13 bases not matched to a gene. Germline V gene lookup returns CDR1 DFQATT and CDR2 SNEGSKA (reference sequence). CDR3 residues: CSATEGQGALYTEAFF. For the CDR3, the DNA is TGCAGTGCTACTGAGGGGCAGGGGGCGTTGTACACTGAAGCTTTCTTT.

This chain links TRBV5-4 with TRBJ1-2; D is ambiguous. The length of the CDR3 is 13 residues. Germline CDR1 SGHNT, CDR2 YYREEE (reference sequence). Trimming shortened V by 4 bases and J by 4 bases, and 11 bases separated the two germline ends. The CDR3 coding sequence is TGTGCCAGCAGCCCTCGGGTGAGCTATGGCTACACCTTC. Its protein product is CASSPRVSYGYTF.

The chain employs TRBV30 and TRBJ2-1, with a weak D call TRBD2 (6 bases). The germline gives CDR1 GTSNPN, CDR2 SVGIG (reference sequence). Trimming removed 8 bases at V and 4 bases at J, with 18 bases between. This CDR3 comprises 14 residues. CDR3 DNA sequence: TGTGCCCGAGCGGCCGGGAGTATATACAATGAGCAGTTCTTC. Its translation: CARAAGSIYNEQFF. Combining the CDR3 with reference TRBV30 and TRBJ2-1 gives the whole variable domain SQTIHQWPATLVQPVGSPLSLECTVEGTSNPNLYWYRQAAGRGLQLLFYSVGIGQISSEVPQNLSASRPQDRQFILSSKKLLLSDSGFYLCARAAGSIYNEQFFGPGTRLTVL.

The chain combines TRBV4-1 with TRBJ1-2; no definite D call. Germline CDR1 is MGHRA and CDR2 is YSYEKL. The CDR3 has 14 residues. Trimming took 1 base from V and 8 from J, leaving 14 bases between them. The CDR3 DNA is TGCGCCAGCAGCCAAGTCGGGGTTCGAGGCGGCTACACCTTC. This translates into CASSQVGVRGGYTF.

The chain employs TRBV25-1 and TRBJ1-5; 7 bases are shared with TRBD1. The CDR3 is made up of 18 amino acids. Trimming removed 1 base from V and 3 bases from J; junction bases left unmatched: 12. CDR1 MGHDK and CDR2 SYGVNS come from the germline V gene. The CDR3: CASSESRLGTENNQPQHF. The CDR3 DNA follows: TGTGCCAGCAGTGAATCTCGCCTCGGGACAGAAAACAATCAGCCCCAGCATTTT. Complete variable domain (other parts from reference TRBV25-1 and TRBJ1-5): EADIYQTPRYLVIGTGKKITLECSQTMGHDKMYWYQQDPGMELHLIHYSYGVNSTEKGDLSSESTVSRIRTEHFPLTLESARPSHTSQYLCASSESRLGTENNQPQHFGDGTRLSIL.